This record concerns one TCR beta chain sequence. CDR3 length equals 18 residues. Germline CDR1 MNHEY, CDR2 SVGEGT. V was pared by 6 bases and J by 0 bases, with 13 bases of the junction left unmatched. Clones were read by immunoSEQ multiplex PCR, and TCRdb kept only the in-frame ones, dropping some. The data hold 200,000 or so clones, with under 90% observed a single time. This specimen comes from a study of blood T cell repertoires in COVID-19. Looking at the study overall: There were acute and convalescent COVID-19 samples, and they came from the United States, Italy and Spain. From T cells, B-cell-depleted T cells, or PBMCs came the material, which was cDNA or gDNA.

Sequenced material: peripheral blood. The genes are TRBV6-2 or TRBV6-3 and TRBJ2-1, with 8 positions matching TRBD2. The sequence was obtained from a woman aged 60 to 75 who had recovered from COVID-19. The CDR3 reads CASSSWGGGHYSYNEQFF. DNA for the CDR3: TGTGCCAGCAGCTCATGGGGCGGGGGGCACTACTCCTACAATGAGCAGTTCTTC.